Listed here are 24 T cell receptor beta chains from one sample, sequenced in a study of T and B cells in COVID-19 patients. Multiplex PCR with BIOMED2 TRB-A/B primer pools amplified TRB rearrangements. One entry per CDR3 protein results from TCRdb running MiXCR on the multiplex PCR reads. The table has about 3,100 distinct CDR3 sequences, around 20% seen once; the top ten hold 15% to 20%. From blood, about 250-550 ng of genomic DNA served as TRB template. The source material was blood. The receptors here all came from a human donor with active COVID-19.

This clonotype showed up just a few times. The J gene is TRBJ1-2, the V gene TRBV10-3, with 8 bases that match TRBD1. The CDR3 totals 14 residues. The germline gives CDR1 ENHRY, CDR2 SYGVKD. With V trimmed by 6 bases and J by 3 bases, 6 bases remained unmatched. The CDR3 loop is CAIRTGATDYGYTF. CDR3 DNA sequence: TGTGCCATCAGGACAGGGGCCACGGACTATGGCTACACCTTC.

A few counts support this clonotype. V is TRBV4-3 and J is TRBJ1-6; tentatively, D is TRBD1 (5 bases). The germline V and J ends were trimmed by 0 bases and 7 bases, with 19 bases remaining between them. Looked up from germline, CDR1 is LGHNA and CDR2 is YSLEER. There are 18 residues in the CDR3. CDR3 residues: CASSQEGSGRAQNSPLHF. Written as DNA, the CDR3 is TGCGCCAGCAGCCAAGAGGGTAGTGGCAGGGCACAAAATTCACCCCTCCACTTT.

Sample share makes this clonotype medium-sized (0.01 to 0.1%). The chain has TRBV5-5 and TRBJ1-2; 7 bases match TRBD1. CDR1 and CDR2 (germline): SGHKS, YYEKEE (reference sequence). This CDR3 comprises 14 residues. Losses at the gene ends were 4 bases for V and 6 bases for J; bases not matched to a gene: 9. The CDR3, as DNA: TGTGCCAGCAGCCCCGACAGGGCGGGCCATGGCTACACCTTC. Its protein is CASSPDRAGHGYTF.

This clonotype is labeled as large (0.1 to 1%). V gene TRBV29-1 combines with J gene TRBJ2-3, with a tentative D call TRBD2 (6 bases). The CDR3 spans 14 residues. CDR1 is SQVTM, CDR2 ANQGSEA, per germline. Trimming took off 3 bases at V and 1 base at J, with 11 bases between the two ends. The CDR3 DNA sequence: TGCAGCGTTGATAGCGGCCTACGCACAGATACGCAGTATTTT. Translation gives CSVDSGLRTDTQYF.

This clonotype was found a few times. The rearrangement uses TRBV6-2 or TRBV6-3 and TRBJ1-1; D is undetermined. Germline V lookup: CDR1 MNHEY, CDR2 SVGEGT. The V and J ends lost 7 bases and 0 bases respectively, with 12 bases between them. The CDR3 loop spans 14 amino acids. CDR3 protein: CASKVVPMNTEAFF. The CDR3 nucleotides read TGTGCCAGCAAGGTAGTTCCCATGAACACTGAAGCTTTCTTT.

This clonotype was observed a handful of times. The chain joins TRBV20-1 to TRBJ2-1; 14 bases agree with TRBD2. The trim removed 3 bases at V and 0 bases at J, leaving 7 bases unmatched. Germline loops: CDR1 DFQATT, CDR2 SNEGSKA (reference sequence). The CDR3 has 18 amino acids. The DNA for the CDR3 is TGCAGTGCTAGCCCGACTAGCGGGAGGGGGAGCTCCTACAATGAGCAGTTCTTC. This sequence encodes CSASPTSGRGSSYNEQFF.

By proportion, this clonotype is large (0.1 to 1%). The V and J genes are TRBV19 and TRBJ2-1; 8 bases map to TRBD2. This CDR3 is built from 13 residues. The trim removed 10 bases at V and 3 bases at J, leaving 5 bases unmatched. Germline V lookup: CDR1 LNHDA, CDR2 SQIVND (reference sequence). CDR3 amino acids: CATQGLGYNEQFF. Written as DNA, the CDR3 is TGTGCCACCCAGGGACTAGGCTACAATGAGCAGTTCTTC. Complete variable domain (other parts from reference TRBV19 and TRBJ2-1): DGGITQSPKYLFRKEGQNVTLSCEQNLNHDAMYWYRQDPGQGLRLIYYSQIVNDFQKGDIAEGYSVSREKKESFPLTVTSAQKNPTAFYLCATQGLGYNEQFFGPGTRLTVL.

This clonotype is medium-sized. V is TRBV7-6 and J is TRBJ2-1; 11 nucleotides match TRBD2. Germline CDR1 reads SGHVS; CDR2 reads FNYEAQ. The CDR3 is made up of 15 amino acids. V shed 8 bases and J 4 bases; nucleotides not matched to a gene: 7. DNA for the CDR3: TGTGCCAGCGTTAGCGGGAGGGCCGGATACAATGAGCAGTTCTTC. Encoded protein: CASVSGRAGYNEQFF.

Relative to its sample, this clonotype is medium-sized (0.01 to 0.1%). The rearrangement joins TRBV6-5 to TRBJ1-4, with 7 bases that match TRBD1. V lost 6 bases, J lost 5 bases, and 3 bases stayed unmatched. Germline V gene sequence: CDR1 MNHEY, CDR2 SVGAGI. The CDR3 sequence is 13 residues long. This CDR3 reads CASSRGGNEKLFF. The DNA for the CDR3 is TGTGCCAGCAGCAGGGGGGGAAATGAAAAACTGTTTTTT.

This clonotype is labeled as large. The CDR3 nucleotides read TGTGCCAGCAGCTCCCCCAGGCCAGGGGGCTCCTACGAGCAGTACTTC. Its translation: CASSSPRPGGSYEQYF. J is TRBJ2-7 and V is TRBV11-3; TRBD1 aligns across 7 bases. The CDR3 extends over 16 amino acids. The V gene's germline CDR1 is SGHNT and CDR2 YENEEA. V shed 4 bases, J shed 0 bases, and the junction held 9 bases outside the gene matches.

In this sample, this clonotype turned up a few times. The J gene is TRBJ1-3, the V gene TRBV12-3 or TRBV12-4; D gene ambiguous. This CDR3 comprises 15 residues. The germline V and J ends were trimmed by 7 bases and 0 bases, with 13 bases remaining between them. CDR3 protein: CASNSQWSSGNTIYF. The CDR3 bases are TGTGCCAGCAACTCACAGTGGAGCTCTGGAAACACCATATATTTT.

The chain carries TRBV5-1 and TRBJ2-7, with a tentative D call TRBD1 (6 bases). This CDR3 contains 13 residues. Germline CDR1 reads SGHRS; CDR2 reads YFSETQ. V gave up 4 bases and J gave up 2 bases, with 10 bases separating them. As DNA, the CDR3 is TGCGCCAGCAGCCGGGACACCCCCTACGAGCAGTACTTC. It translates to CASSRDTPYEQYF.

The chain links TRBV12-3 or TRBV12-4 to TRBJ2-7; 8 positions match TRBD2. Trimming cost V 5 bases and J 3 bases; bases outside gene matches: 6. CDR3 size: 14 residues. The CDR3 coding sequence is TGTGCCAGCAGTCCCCCGGGACTAGGCTACGAGCAGTACTTC. Its protein product is CASSPPGLGYEQYF.

Judged by abundance, this clonotype is medium-sized (0.01 to 0.1%). The chain links TRBV6-2 or TRBV6-3 to TRBJ2-5; D ambiguous. Germline V gives CDR1 MNHEY, CDR2 SVGEGT. V gave up 4 bases and J gave up 1 base, with 10 bases separating them. The CDR3 covers 14 residues. CDR3 region: CASSSSGSQETQYF. The CDR3 DNA is TGTGCCAGCAGTTCTTCAGGATCCCAAGAGACCCAGTACTTC.

By sample share, this clonotype is large (0.1 to 1%). The chain has TRBV11-1 and TRBJ2-1; D unclear. Germline values: CDR1 SGHAT, CDR2 FQDESV (reference sequence). The CDR3 is made up of 15 amino acids. V was clipped by 4 bases and J by 0 bases, with 10 bases between them. CDR3 nucleotides: TGTGCCAGCAGCTCCGAGCTTTCCTCCTACAATGAGCAGTTCTTC. It yields the protein CASSSELSSYNEQFF.

The J gene is TRBJ2-1, the V gene TRBV11-2; 14 nucleotides agree with TRBD2. J lost 3 bases, V lost 6 bases, and 13 bases had no gene match. The germline gives CDR1 SGHAT, CDR2 FQNNGV. This CDR3 is built from 19 residues. Here the CDR3 reads CASSDRGGTSGGSYNEQFF. Written as DNA, the CDR3 is TGTGCCAGCAGTGACAGGGGCGGGACTAGCGGGGGAAGCTACAATGAGCAGTTCTTC. Full variable domain (outside the CDR3, taken from reference TRBV11-2 and TRBJ2-1): EAGVAQSPRYKIIEKRQSVAFWCNPISGHATLYWYQQILGQGPKLLIQFQNNGVVDDSQLPKDRFSAERLKGVDSTLKIQPAKLEDSAVYLCASSDRGGTSGGSYNEQFFGPGTRLTVL.

In its sample, this clonotype was seen a few times. The CDR3 region is CASSFGSAKNIQYF. The CDR3 coding sequence is TGTGCCAGCAGTTTTGGGTCCGCCAAAAACATTCAGTACTTC. The V gene is TRBV12-3 or TRBV12-4, the J gene TRBJ2-4, with D unclear. The V end was cut by 3 bases, the J end by 1 base, with 7 bases between. The CDR3 loop spans 14 amino acids.

This clonotype is classed as medium-sized. This chain joins TRBV5-1 and TRBJ2-1; D is unresolved. Trimming stripped 2 bases from V and 5 bases from J, with 11 bases between. This CDR3 is 14 amino acids long. Germline V gene sequence: CDR1 SGHRS, CDR2 YFSETQ. The CDR3 nucleotides are TGCGCCAGCAGCTTAGGAACTGGGGACAATGAGCAGTTCTTC. It is translated as CASSLGTGDNEQFF.

This clonotype is labeled as medium-sized (0.01 to 0.1%). The J gene is TRBJ1-3, the V gene TRBV10-3, with 10 bases fitting TRBD1. The CDR3 totals 13 residues. The V and J ends lost 10 bases and 5 bases, in that order; junction bases with no gene match: 5. The V gene's germline CDR1 is ENHRY and CDR2 SYGVKD. CDR3: CASGTGERNTIYF. The CDR3 DNA reads TGTGCCAGTGGGACAGGGGAGAGAAACACCATATATTTT.

This clonotype is large by share. V and J are TRBV19 and TRBJ2-7; no clear D. Germline CDR1 LNHDA, CDR2 SQIVND (reference sequence). The V and J ends lost 5 bases and 3 bases respectively, with 11 bases between them. The CDR3 has 13 amino acids. CDR3 DNA: TGTGCCAGTAGTCCCCGTTCCATCTACGAGCAGTACTTC. Translation gives CASSPRSIYEQYF. The full variable domain, rest sourced from reference TRBV19 and TRBJ2-7, is DGGITQSPKYLFRKEGQNVTLSCEQNLNHDAMYWYRQDPGQGLRLIYYSQIVNDFQKGDIAEGYSVSREKKESFPLTVTSAQKNPTAFYLCASSPRSIYEQYFGPGTRLTVT.

This clonotype came up a few times. The V and J genes are TRBV11-2 and TRBJ2-2, with 7 bases identical to TRBD1. V was clipped by 5 bases and J by 1 base; unmatched bases: 10. The germline V gene encodes CDR1 SGHAT and CDR2 FQNNGV. The CDR3 runs 17 residues. The CDR3 DNA reads TGTGCCAGCAGCCTATCACCGGGACAGCTGAACACCGGGGAGCTGTTTTTT. Protein: CASSLSPGQLNTGELFF.

This clonotype has only a few counts. The chain combines TRBV11-2 with TRBJ1-2; D perhaps matches TRBD1 (6 bases). The CDR3 covers 18 residues. The germline V gene has CDR1 SGHAT and CDR2 FQNNGV. The V gene lost 4 bases and the J gene lost 6 bases, with 27 bases spanning the gap. This chain's CDR3 is CASSSHPVSQDRIDGYTF. The CDR3 DNA is TGTGCCAGCAGCTCTCACCCCGTTTCTCAAGACAGGATCGATGGCTACACCTTC.

This clonotype is labeled as medium-sized (0.01 to 0.1%). The chain employs TRBV7-6 and TRBJ1-3, with TRBD1 matching over 10 bases. V lost 5 bases, J lost 2 bases, and 6 bases stayed unmatched. The germline V gene has CDR1 SGHVS and CDR2 FNYEAQ. CDR3 length: 16 residues. DNA of the CDR3: TGTGCCAGCAGCGCCCGGGACAGGGGAACTGGAAACACCATATATTTT. It translates to CASSARDRGTGNTIYF.

The CDR3 sequence: CASSLGESAEAFF. DNA of the CDR3: TGTGCCAGCAGCCTTGGGGAGTCAGCTGAAGCTTTCTTT. J is TRBJ1-1 and V is TRBV4-2; D uncertain. V gave up 4 bases and J gave up 6 bases, with 12 bases separating them. Germline-derived CDR1 and CDR2 are LGHNA and YNFKEQ. The CDR3 covers 13 residues.